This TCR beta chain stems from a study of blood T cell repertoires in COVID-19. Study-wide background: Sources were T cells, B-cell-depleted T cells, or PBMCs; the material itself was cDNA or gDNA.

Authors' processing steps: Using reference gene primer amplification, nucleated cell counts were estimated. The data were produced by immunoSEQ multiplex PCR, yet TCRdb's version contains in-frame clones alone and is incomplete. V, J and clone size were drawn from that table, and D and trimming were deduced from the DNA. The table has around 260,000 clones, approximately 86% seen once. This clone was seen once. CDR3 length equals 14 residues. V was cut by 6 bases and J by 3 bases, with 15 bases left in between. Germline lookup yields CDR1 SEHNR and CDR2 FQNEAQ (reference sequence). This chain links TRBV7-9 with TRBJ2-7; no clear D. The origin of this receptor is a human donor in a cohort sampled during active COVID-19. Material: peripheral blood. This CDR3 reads CASRPSGPIYEQYF. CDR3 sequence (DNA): TGTGCCAGCAGACCTTCGGGTCCAATCTACGAGCAGTACTTC.